The rows below give T cell receptor beta chains drawn from one sample of a study of siplizumab effects on memory and regulatory T cells. TCRdb's table, derived via immunoSEQ multiplex PCR, lists solely in-frame clones and lacks some. Found here are fewer than 100,000 clones, roughly 94% of them singletons; the top ten hold about 18%. The sequenced material came from CD8+ T cells sorted from blood. These receptors were taken from a human donor in good health. Both conserved end residues are part of each CDR3. D genes are given only for firm matches. Expanded clones are given a class, and other clones once, few, many or no size at all.

d_call	v_call	clone_size	j_call	cdr3_nt	cdr3_aa
TRBD1	TRBV5-1	-	TRBJ1-1	TGCGCCAGCAGCCAATCCGGGACAGAGGCTTTCTTT	CASSQSGTEAFF
-	TRBV2	-	TRBJ2-7	TGTGCCAGCAGGGGGCCAGCGAGCCGCGAGCAGTACTTC	CASRGPASREQYF
-	TRBV6-6	-	TRBJ2-7	TGTGCCAGCAGTTCGGGCGGGGCGGGGAACCTGTACGAGCAGTACTTC	CASSSGGAGNLYEQYF
TRBD1	TRBV4-2	-	TRBJ2-3	TGTGCCAGCAGCTTCCGACCCATAGGGACAGGTAGCACAGATACGCAGTATTTT	CASSFRPIGTGSTDTQYF
TRBD1	TRBV30	-	TRBJ2-3	TGTGCCTGGAAGTGGGACAGGGGTACAGATACGCAGTATTTT	CAWKWDRGTDTQYF
TRBD2	TRBV11-2	-	TRBJ2-1	TGTGCCAGCAGCTCCTGGGGAGGGCCATACAATGAGCAGTTCTTC	CASSSWGGPYNEQFF
-	TRBV19	-	TRBJ2-1	TGTGCCAGTAGTTCCCGGATTAACAATGAGCAGTTCTTC	CASSSRINNEQFF
-	TRBV10-3	few	TRBJ1-1	TGTGCCATCAGTGAGTCGTCAAGTGAAGCTTTCTTT	CAISESSSEAFF
-	TRBV28	once	TRBJ1-1	TGTGCCAGCAGTTTAGCCCTCGTGAGGCTGGGGACTGAAGCTTTCTTT	CASSLALVRLGTEAFF
-	TRBV5-1	-	TRBJ2-3	TGCGCCAGCAGCTTAACCGGTTCCACAGATACGCAGTATTTT	CASSLTGSTDTQYF
TRBD2	TRBV9	-	TRBJ2-2	TGTGCCAGCAGCGCACGAAACCCTAGAACGGGACTAGCGGGAGGATCGATGAACACCGGGGAGCTGTTTTTT	CASSARNPRTGLAGGSMNTGELFF
TRBD2	TRBV15	-	TRBJ2-3	TGTGCCACCAGCCCCAGCAGGCTAGCGGGACCCACAGATACGCAGTATTTT	CATSPSRLAGPTDTQYF
-	TRBV6-5	-	TRBJ1-5	TGTGCCAGCAGTTGGGGGAGAGGCCATCAGCCCCAGCATTTT	CASSWGRGHQPQHF
-	TRBV4-1	few	TRBJ2-3	TGCGCCAGCAGCCAAACGAACCGGGAGTCGGTTGATACGCAGTATTTT	CASSQTNRESVDTQYF
-	TRBV19	-	TRBJ1-1	TGTGCCAGTAGTATAGGCATCACTGAAGCTTTCTTT	CASSIGITEAFF
-	TRBV9	-	TRBJ2-3	TGTGCCAGCAGCCCACCGCGAGATACGCAGTATTTT	CASSPPRDTQYF
TRBD2	TRBV19	-	TRBJ2-3	TGTGCCAGTAGTATCGGGACTAGCGGGAACACAGATACGCAGTATTTT	CASSIGTSGNTDTQYF
-	TRBV4-1	-	TRBJ2-5	TGCGCCAGCAGCCAAGGACAGATAGAAGAAGAGACCCAGTACTTC	CASSQGQIEEETQYF
-	TRBV10-3	-	TRBJ1-2	TGTGCCATCAGTGACCCAGGGGAGCGTATCTATGGCTACACCTTC	CAISDPGERIYGYTF
-	TRBV7-6	-	TRBJ1-1	TGTGCCAGCAGCCTAGCGGGAGGGAAGGGAACTGAAGCTTTCTTT	CASSLAGGKGTEAFF
TRBD1	TRBV7-9	-	TRBJ1-2	TGTGCCAGCAGCGAGGGACAGGCCTATGGCTACACCTTC	CASSEGQAYGYTF
-	TRBV11-3	-	TRBJ2-3	TGTGCCAGCAGCCCCGCCATATACACAGATACGCAGTATTTT	CASSPAIYTDTQYF
-	TRBV29-1	-	TRBJ2-7	TGCAGCGTTGTTTTCTCCTACGAGCAGTACTTC	CSVVFSYEQYF
-	TRBV6-1	-	TRBJ2-1	TGTGCCAGCAGTAACTACAATGAGCAGTTCTTC	CASSNYNEQFF
TRBD2	TRBV9	once	TRBJ2-5	TGTGCCAGCAGCGTATCAGCCCTCGCTAGCGGGCACCAAGAGACCCAGTACTTC	CASSVSALASGHQETQYF
-	TRBV7-9	once	TRBJ2-7	TGTGCCAGCAGCTTAGGTCCCGGAACCTACGAGCAGTACTTC	CASSLGPGTYEQYF
-	TRBV7-9	-	TRBJ1-5	TGTGCCAGCAGCTGGGCAGATAGCAATCAGCCCCAGCATTTT	CASSWADSNQPQHF
-	TRBV6-5	-	TRBJ1-4	TGTGCCAGCAGTTACACTCGGAATGAAAAACTGTTTTTT	CASSYTRNEKLFF
-	TRBV10-2	-	TRBJ2-1	TGCGCCAGCAGTGAATTTGGTGGGGGCCTCTACAATGAGCAGTTCTTC	CASSEFGGGLYNEQFF